This is a list of T cell receptor beta chains from one sample in a study of Graves' ophthalmopathy and Graves' hyperthyroidism. From the multiplex PCR reads, TCRdb called clonotypes with MiXCR, one entry per CDR3 protein. This sample has around 600,000 distinct CDR3 sequences, with 35% to 50% found just once. The sequencing input was peripheral blood. The source of these receptors is an adult man with Graves' ophthalmopathy. The CDR3 runs from the conserved cysteine through the conserved F or W. A D gene is named only where the DNA matches it firmly. Rows give clone size only sometimes, using once, few, many, or a class for an expanded clone.

CDR3 protein: CASRTRTGGNSPLHF
CDR3 DNA: TGTGCCAGCAGAACCCGGACAGGAGGGAATTCACCCCTCCACTTT
V gene: TRBV2
J gene: TRBJ1-6
D gene: TRBD1
clone size: many

CDR3 protein: CARGTNTGDRGSSYTF
CDR3 DNA: TGTGCCAGAGGAACGAACACCGGGGACAGGGGAAGTAGCTACACCTTC
V gene: TRBV2
J gene: TRBJ1-2
D gene: TRBD1
clone size: .

CDR3 protein: CASSLEARGVYNEQFF
CDR3 DNA: TGTGCCAGCAGCTTGGAGGCGCGGGGGGTCTACAATGAGCAGTTCTTC
V gene: TRBV11-1
J gene: TRBJ2-1
D gene: TRBD2
clone size: once

CDR3 protein: CASSQGAGRSSYEQYF
CDR3 DNA: TGTGCCAGCAGCCAAGGCGCGGGACGATCCTCCTACGAGCAGTACTTC
V gene: TRBV11-2
J gene: TRBJ2-7
D gene: .
clone size: .

CDR3 protein: CASATGQPQHF
CDR3 DNA: TGTGCCAGTGCTACAGGGCAGCCCCAGCATTTT
V gene: TRBV25-1
J gene: TRBJ1-5
D gene: .
clone size: .

CDR3 protein: CAISRGPVFEKLFF
CDR3 DNA: TGTGCCATCAGTCGGGGGCCTGTCTTTGAAAAACTGTTTTTT
V gene: TRBV10-3
J gene: TRBJ1-4
D gene: .
clone size: many

CDR3 protein: CAPWASGDTGELFF
CDR3 DNA: TGTGCCCCCTGGGCTAGCGGGGACACCGGGGAGCTGTTTTTT
V gene: TRBV10-3
J gene: TRBJ2-2
D gene: TRBD2
clone size: few

CDR3 protein: CASSPAWGFPDTQYF
CDR3 DNA: TGTGCCAGCAGCCCCGCTTGGGGGTTTCCAGATACGCAGTATTTT
V gene: TRBV9
J gene: TRBJ2-3
D gene: .
clone size: few

CDR3 protein: CASSAPGDEQYF
CDR3 DNA: TGCGCCAGCAGCGCCCCCGGGGACGAGCAGTACTTC
V gene: TRBV5-1
J gene: TRBJ2-7
D gene: .
clone size: many

CDR3 protein: CASSSSVTGYTF
CDR3 DNA: TGTGCCAGCAGCTCCTCAGTCACTGGCTACACCTTC
V gene: TRBV7-2
J gene: TRBJ1-2
D gene: .
clone size: many

CDR3 protein: CASSRTGGSDYTEAFF
CDR3 DNA: TGCGCCAGCAGCCGCACAGGGGGATCGGACTACACTGAAGCTTTCTTT
V gene: TRBV9
J gene: TRBJ1-1
D gene: TRBD1
clone size: .

CDR3 protein: CASSGGTLGEQYF
CDR3 DNA: TGTGCCAGCAGTGGAGGGACTCTGGGAGAGCAGTACTTC
V gene: TRBV10-3
J gene: TRBJ2-7
D gene: .
clone size: .

CDR3 protein: CATSRWRATDTQYF
CDR3 DNA: TGTGCCACCAGCCGCTGGAGGGCCACAGATACGCAGTATTTT
V gene: TRBV15
J gene: TRBJ2-3
D gene: .
clone size: .

CDR3 protein: CARSTVLYGYTF
CDR3 DNA: TGTGCTCGGTCGACAGTCTTGTATGGCTACACCTTC
V gene: TRBV2
J gene: TRBJ1-2
D gene: .
clone size: many

CDR3 protein: CASIEDRAGNTIYF
CDR3 DNA: TGCGCCAGCATCGAAGACAGGGCTGGAAACACCATATATTTT
V gene: TRBV10-2
J gene: TRBJ1-3
D gene: TRBD1
clone size: many

CDR3 protein: CASSLATDGQETQYF
CDR3 DNA: TGCGCCAGCAGCTTGGCCACGGACGGCCAAGAGACCCAGTACTTC
V gene: TRBV5-1
J gene: TRBJ2-5
D gene: .
clone size: few

CDR3 protein: CAIGLAGELFF
CDR3 DNA: TGTGCCATCGGACTAGCGGGGGAGCTGTTTTTT
V gene: TRBV7-9
J gene: TRBJ2-2
D gene: TRBD2
clone size: .

CDR3 protein: CASSQDRAIGGNTIYF
CDR3 DNA: TGTGCCAGCAGCCAAGACAGGGCAATAGGTGGAAACACCATATATTTT
V gene: TRBV4-2
J gene: TRBJ1-3
D gene: .
clone size: .

CDR3 protein: CSVRVESSYNSPLHF
CDR3 DNA: TGCAGCGTCCGGGTCGAAAGCTCCTATAATTCACCCCTCCACTTT
V gene: TRBV29-1
J gene: TRBJ1-6
D gene: .
clone size: many

CDR3 protein: CASRQPSQPQHF
CDR3 DNA: TGTGCCAGCAGGCAACCTAGTCAGCCCCAGCATTTT
V gene: TRBV6-4
J gene: TRBJ1-5
D gene: .
clone size: few

CDR3 protein: CASSFSQVVTEAFF
CDR3 DNA: TGTGCCAGCAGTTTTAGTCAGGTGGTGACTGAAGCTTTCTTT
V gene: TRBV12-3/TRBV12-4
J gene: TRBJ1-1
D gene: .
clone size: few

CDR3 protein: CASSGDRDSGANVLTF
CDR3 DNA: TGTGCCAGCAGCGGGGACAGGGACTCTGGGGCCAACGTCCTGACTTTC
V gene: TRBV9
J gene: TRBJ2-6
D gene: TRBD1
clone size: many

CDR3 protein: CASSNRDLGGELFF
CDR3 DNA: TGTGCCAGCAGTAACCGGGACCTAGGAGGGGAGCTGTTTTTT
V gene: TRBV25-1
J gene: TRBJ2-2
D gene: .
clone size: .

CDR3 protein: CASRPGHQNTEAFF
CDR3 DNA: TGTGCCAGCAGGCCGGGACATCAGAACACTGAAGCTTTCTTT
V gene: TRBV9
J gene: TRBJ1-1
D gene: .
clone size: many

CDR3 protein: CATIRERGARGNTGELFF
CDR3 DNA: TGTGCCACCATCAGAGAGAGGGGGGCCCGCGGGAACACCGGGGAGCTGTTTTTT
V gene: TRBV15
J gene: TRBJ2-2
D gene: .
clone size: .

CDR3 protein: CATDTPNTGELFF
CDR3 DNA: TGTGCCACCGACACACCGAACACCGGGGAGCTGTTTTTT
V gene: TRBV24-1
J gene: TRBJ2-2
D gene: .
clone size: many

CDR3 protein: CASSDYGGEYEQYF
CDR3 DNA: TGTGCCAGCAGTGATTATGGGGGCGAGTACGAGCAGTACTTC
V gene: TRBV12-3/TRBV12-4
J gene: TRBJ2-7
D gene: .
clone size: many

CDR3 protein: CASSAVSGGAGEQYF
CDR3 DNA: TGTGCCAGCAGTGCGGTGAGCGGGGGGGCAGGCGAGCAGTACTTC
V gene: TRBV10-3
J gene: TRBJ2-7
D gene: TRBD2
clone size: .

CDR3 protein: CAWSVGAETQYF
CDR3 DNA: TGTGCCTGGAGTGTAGGTGCAGAGACCCAGTACTTC
V gene: TRBV11-2
J gene: TRBJ2-5
D gene: .
clone size: few

CDR3 protein: CASSSHRTGANTEAFF
CDR3 DNA: TGTGCCAGCAGCTCGCACCGGACAGGGGCGAACACTGAAGCTTTCTTT
V gene: TRBV7-2
J gene: TRBJ1-1
D gene: TRBD1
clone size: .

CDR3 protein: CSARDPGGQETQYF
CDR3 DNA: TGCAGTGCTAGAGACCCCGGGGGGCAAGAGACCCAGTACTTC
V gene: TRBV20-1
J gene: TRBJ2-5
D gene: TRBD2
clone size: few

CDR3 protein: CASSQSGGRSPLHF
CDR3 DNA: TGTGCCAGCAGTCAATCAGGGGGTAGATCACCCCTCCACTTT
V gene: TRBV12-3/TRBV12-4
J gene: TRBJ1-6
D gene: TRBD1
clone size: .

CDR3 protein: CASSYLGLSSYEQYF
CDR3 DNA: TGTGCCAGCAGTTACTTGGGTCTCAGCTCCTACGAGCAGTACTTC
V gene: TRBV6-5
J gene: TRBJ2-7
D gene: .
clone size: .

CDR3 protein: CASSPEGAQTLNSPLHF
CDR3 DNA: TGTGCCAGCAGCCCCGAGGGCGCGCAAACCCTAAATTCACCCCTCCACTTT
V gene: TRBV7-9
J gene: TRBJ1-6
D gene: .
clone size: many

CDR3 protein: CSVALQGQTF
CDR3 DNA: TGCAGCGTTGCCCTACAGGGTCAGACTTTC
V gene: TRBV29-1
J gene: TRBJ2-6
D gene: .
clone size: .

CDR3 protein: CASRQGTGGRINEKLFF
CDR3 DNA: TGTGCCAGCAGACAGGGAACTGGGGGAAGGATTAATGAAAAACTGTTTTTT
V gene: TRBV2
J gene: TRBJ1-4
D gene: .
clone size: .

CDR3 protein: CSVGRTGGGEKLFF
CDR3 DNA: TGCAGCGTTGGGCGGACAGGGGGCGGTGAAAAACTGTTTTTT
V gene: TRBV29-1
J gene: TRBJ1-4
D gene: TRBD1
clone size: .

CDR3 protein: CASSYSTAVNSPLHF
CDR3 DNA: TGTGCCAGCAGTTACTCGACGGCAGTTAATTCACCCCTCCACTTT
V gene: TRBV6-5
J gene: TRBJ1-6
D gene: .
clone size: few

CDR3 protein: CASSERSHGYTF
CDR3 DNA: TGTGCCAGCAGTGAACGCAGCCATGGCTACACCTTC
V gene: TRBV2
J gene: TRBJ1-2
D gene: .
clone size: many

CDR3 protein: CASSEAAAGPRNTIYF
CDR3 DNA: TGTGCCAGCAGTGAAGCAGCGGCGGGACCTAGAAACACCATATATTTT
V gene: TRBV10-3
J gene: TRBJ1-3
D gene: .
clone size: .

CDR3 protein: CASLQLRGNSGELFF
CDR3 DNA: TGTGCCAGCCTACAACTTAGGGGGAACTCCGGGGAGCTGTTTTTT
V gene: TRBV11-2
J gene: TRBJ2-2
D gene: .
clone size: .

CDR3 protein: CASRPGQGTGTGELFF
CDR3 DNA: TGCGCCAGCAGACCGGGACAGGGGACGGGGACCGGGGAGCTGTTTTTT
V gene: TRBV10-2
J gene: TRBJ2-2
D gene: TRBD1
clone size: many

CDR3 protein: CASGTGIETQYF
CDR3 DNA: TGTGCTAGTGGTACAGGGATTGAGACCCAGTACTTC
V gene: TRBV12-5
J gene: TRBJ2-5
D gene: .
clone size: many

CDR3 protein: CASGTANTYGQCF
CDR3 DNA: TGCGCCAGCGGGACAGCTAACACCTACGGGCAGTGCTTC
V gene: TRBV5-1
J gene: TRBJ2-7
D gene: TRBD1
clone size: .

CDR3 protein: CASSLALSNTEAFF
CDR3 DNA: TGCGCCAGCAGCTTGGCCTTGTCGAACACTGAAGCTTTCTTT
V gene: TRBV5-1
J gene: TRBJ1-1
D gene: .
clone size: many

CDR3 protein: CASSLGGWNYEQYF
CDR3 DNA: TGTGCCAGCAGTTTGGGTGGGTGGAACTACGAGCAGTACTTC
V gene: TRBV12-3/TRBV12-4
J gene: TRBJ2-7
D gene: .
clone size: many

CDR3 protein: CASMPGTNEKLFF
CDR3 DNA: TGTGCCAGCATGCCAGGGACTAATGAAAAACTGTTTTTT
V gene: TRBV6-1
J gene: TRBJ1-4
D gene: .
clone size: few

CDR3 protein: CASTPCAFNEKLFF
CDR3 DNA: TGCGCCAGCACCCCATGTGCCTTTAATGAAAAACTGTTTTTT
V gene: TRBV5-1
J gene: TRBJ1-4
D gene: .
clone size: .